This T cell receptor beta chain was captured by sequencing in a study of T cells after posttransplantation cyclophosphamide. Overall study results and limits: Later post-transplant blood repertoires were often dominated by donor CD8+ memory clones. Skin or GI-infiltrating T cells shared few TRB sequences with blood. Recipient CMV seropositivity and CMV reactivation strongly tracked TRB clonality.

Trimming cost V 4 bases and J 4 bases; bases outside gene matches: 8. Germline V lookup: CDR1 SGHKS, CDR2 YYEKEE (reference sequence). The CDR3 has 15 residues. Method: immunoSEQ multiplex PCR; TCRdb's copy keeps in-frame clones and lacks some. The repertoire has around 8,000 clones, none seen only once; the ten largest take 5.5%. This clone was picked up many times. Its matching antigen is unknown. Cyclophosphamide on days +3 and +4 followed busulfan-fludarabine conditioning and a marrow graft. The clonotype originates from a male patient in his late teens or twenties who received an allogeneic stem cell transplant from an unrelated donor, was CMV-positive, and had acute and chronic GVHD. Some T cells may trace back to the graft donor. Sample: PBMCs, taken after allogeneic stem cell transplant with posttransplant cyclophosphamide. This sequence joins TRBV5-5 and TRBJ1-2; 9 nucleotides line up with TRBD1. The DNA of the CDR3 is TGTGCCAGCAGCCTGGGGACAGGGTTCGCCTATGGCTACACCTTC. Protein: CASSLGTGFAYGYTF.